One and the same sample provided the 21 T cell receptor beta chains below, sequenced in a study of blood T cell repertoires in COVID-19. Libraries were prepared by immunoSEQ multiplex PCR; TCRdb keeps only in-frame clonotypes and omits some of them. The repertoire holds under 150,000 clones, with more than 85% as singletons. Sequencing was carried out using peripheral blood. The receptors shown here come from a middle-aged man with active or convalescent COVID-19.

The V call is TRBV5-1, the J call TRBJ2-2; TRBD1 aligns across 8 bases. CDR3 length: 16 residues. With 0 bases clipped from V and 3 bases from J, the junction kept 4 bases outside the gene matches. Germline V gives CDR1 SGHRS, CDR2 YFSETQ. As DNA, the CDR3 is TGCGCCAGCAGCTTGGTCAGGGGGCGCGACACCGGGGAGCTGTTTTTT. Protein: CASSLVRGRDTGELFF.

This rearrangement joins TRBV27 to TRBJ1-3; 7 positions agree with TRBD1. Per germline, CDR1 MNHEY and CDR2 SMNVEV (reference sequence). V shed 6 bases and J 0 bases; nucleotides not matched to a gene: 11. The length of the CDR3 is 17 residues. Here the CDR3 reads CASRQPRDSNSGNTIYF. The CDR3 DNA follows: TGTGCCAGCAGACAACCCCGGGACAGCAACTCTGGAAACACCATATATTTT.

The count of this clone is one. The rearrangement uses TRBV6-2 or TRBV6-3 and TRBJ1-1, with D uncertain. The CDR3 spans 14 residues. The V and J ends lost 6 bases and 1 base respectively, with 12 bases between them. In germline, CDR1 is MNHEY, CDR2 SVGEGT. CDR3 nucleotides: TGTGCCAGCAGCTTACTCCTTGAGAACACTGAAGCTTTCTTT. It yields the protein CASSLLLENTEAFF.

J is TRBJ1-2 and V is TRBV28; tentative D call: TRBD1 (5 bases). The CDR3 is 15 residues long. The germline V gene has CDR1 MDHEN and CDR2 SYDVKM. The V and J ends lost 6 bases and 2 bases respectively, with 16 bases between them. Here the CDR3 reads CASRKPGRINYGYTF. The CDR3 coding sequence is TGTGCCAGCAGAAAGCCAGGGCGAATAAACTATGGCTACACCTTC.

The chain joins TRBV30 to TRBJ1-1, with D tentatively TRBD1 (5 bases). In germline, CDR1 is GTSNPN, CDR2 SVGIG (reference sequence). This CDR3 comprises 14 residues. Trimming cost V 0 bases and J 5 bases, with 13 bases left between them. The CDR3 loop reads CAWSVGQGGTEAFF. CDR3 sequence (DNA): TGTGCCTGGAGTGTAGGCCAGGGTGGTACTGAAGCTTTCTTT. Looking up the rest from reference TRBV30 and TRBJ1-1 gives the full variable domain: SQTIHQWPATLVQPVGSPLSLECTVEGTSNPNLYWYRQAAGRGLQLLFYSVGIGQISSEVPQNLSASRPQDRQFILSSKKLLLSDSGFYLCAWSVGQGGTEAFFGQGTRLTVV.

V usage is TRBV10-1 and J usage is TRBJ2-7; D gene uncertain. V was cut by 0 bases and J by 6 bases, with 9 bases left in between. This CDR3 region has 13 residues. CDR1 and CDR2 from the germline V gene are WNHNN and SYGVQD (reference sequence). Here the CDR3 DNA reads TGCGCCAGCAGTGAGTCGACTTCCCGCGAGCAGTACTTC. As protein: CASSESTSREQYF.

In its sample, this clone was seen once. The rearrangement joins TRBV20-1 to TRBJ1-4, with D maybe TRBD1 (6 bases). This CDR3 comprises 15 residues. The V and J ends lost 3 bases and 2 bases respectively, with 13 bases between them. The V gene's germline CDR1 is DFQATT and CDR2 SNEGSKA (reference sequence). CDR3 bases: TGCAGTGCTAGTAACTACAGGGAGACTAATGAAAAACTGTTTTTT. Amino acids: CSASNYRETNEKLFF.

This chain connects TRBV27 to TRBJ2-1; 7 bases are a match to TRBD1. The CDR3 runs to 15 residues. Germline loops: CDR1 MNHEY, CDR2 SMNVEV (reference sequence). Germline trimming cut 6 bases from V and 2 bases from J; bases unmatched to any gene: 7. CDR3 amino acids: CASSLTGFTYNEQFF. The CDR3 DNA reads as TGTGCCAGCAGCCTGACAGGGTTCACCTACAATGAGCAGTTCTTC.

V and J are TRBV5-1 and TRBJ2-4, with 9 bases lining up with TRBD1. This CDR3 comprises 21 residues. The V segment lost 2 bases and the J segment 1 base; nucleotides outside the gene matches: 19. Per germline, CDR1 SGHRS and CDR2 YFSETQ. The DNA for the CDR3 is TGCGCCAGCAGCTTCGCCGCTACCCCGGGACAGGGCGGGGTGGCCAAAAACATTCAGTACTTC. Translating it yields CASSFAATPGQGGVAKNIQYF.

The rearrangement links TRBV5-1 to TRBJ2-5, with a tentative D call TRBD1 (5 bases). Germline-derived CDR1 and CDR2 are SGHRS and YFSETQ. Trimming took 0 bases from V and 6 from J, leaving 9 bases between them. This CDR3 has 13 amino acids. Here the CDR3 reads CASSLVGPKTQYF. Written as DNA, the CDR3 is TGCGCCAGCAGCTTGGTGGGGCCGAAGACCCAGTACTTC.

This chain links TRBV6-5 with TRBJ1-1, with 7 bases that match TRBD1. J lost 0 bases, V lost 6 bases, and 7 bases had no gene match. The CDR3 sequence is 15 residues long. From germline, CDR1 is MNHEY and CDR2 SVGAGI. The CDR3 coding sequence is TGTGCCAGCAGGGCCGGGGACAGAATGAACACTGAAGCTTTCTTT. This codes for CASRAGDRMNTEAFF.

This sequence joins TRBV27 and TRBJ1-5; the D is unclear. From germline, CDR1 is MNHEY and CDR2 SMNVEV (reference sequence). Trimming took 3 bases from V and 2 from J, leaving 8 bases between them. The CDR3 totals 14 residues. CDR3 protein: CASSLAGGNQPQHF. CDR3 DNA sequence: TGTGCCAGCAGTTTGGCGGGCGGCAATCAGCCCCAGCATTTT.

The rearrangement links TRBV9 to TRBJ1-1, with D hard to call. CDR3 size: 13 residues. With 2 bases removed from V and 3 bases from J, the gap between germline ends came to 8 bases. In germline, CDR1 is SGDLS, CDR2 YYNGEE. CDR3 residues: CASSVSTDTEAFF. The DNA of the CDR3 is TGTGCCAGCAGCGTCTCTACAGACACTGAAGCTTTCTTT.

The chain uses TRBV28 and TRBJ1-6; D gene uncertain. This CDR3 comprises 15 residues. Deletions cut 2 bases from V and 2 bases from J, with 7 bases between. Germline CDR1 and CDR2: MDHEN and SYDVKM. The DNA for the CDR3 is TGTGCCAGCAGTTTAGGGAGGACCTATAATTCACCCCTCCACTTT. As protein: CASSLGRTYNSPLHF.

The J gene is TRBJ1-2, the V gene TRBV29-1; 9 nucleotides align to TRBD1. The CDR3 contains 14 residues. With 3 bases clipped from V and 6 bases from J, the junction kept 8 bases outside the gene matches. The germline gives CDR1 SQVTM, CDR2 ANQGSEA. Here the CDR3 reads CSVDRTGTGNGYTF. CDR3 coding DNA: TGCAGCGTTGACCGAACCGGGACAGGGAATGGCTACACCTTC.

The CDR3 loop reads CASSPTGGTGYNSPLHF. The DNA of the CDR3 is TGTGCCAGCAGTCCCACTGGGGGGACAGGGTATAATTCACCCCTCCACTTT. The J gene is TRBJ1-6, the V gene TRBV27; TRBD1 aligns across 9 bases. CDR1 and CDR2 from the germline V gene are MNHEY and SMNVEV (reference sequence). This CDR3 is built from 17 residues. Losses at the gene ends were 5 bases for V and 4 bases for J; bases not matched to a gene: 9.

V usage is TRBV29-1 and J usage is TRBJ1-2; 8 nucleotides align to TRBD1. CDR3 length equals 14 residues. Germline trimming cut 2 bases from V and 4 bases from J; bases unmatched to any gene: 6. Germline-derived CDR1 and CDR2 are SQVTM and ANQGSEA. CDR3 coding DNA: TGCAGCGTTGAAAGATCAGGGGGCAGCTATGGCTACACCTTC. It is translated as CSVERSGGSYGYTF.

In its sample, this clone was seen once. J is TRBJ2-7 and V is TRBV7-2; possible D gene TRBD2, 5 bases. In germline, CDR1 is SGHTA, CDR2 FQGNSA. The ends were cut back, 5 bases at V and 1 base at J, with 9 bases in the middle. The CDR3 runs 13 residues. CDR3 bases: TGTGCCAGCAGCCGATCGGGATCCTACGAGCAGTACTTC. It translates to CASSRSGSYEQYF.

In nucleotides, the CDR3 is TGTGCCAGCAGTTTTGGACAGGGGGACGAGCAGTACTTC. Protein sequence: CASSFGQGDEQYF. The chain recombines TRBV12-3 or TRBV12-4 with TRBJ2-7, with TRBD1 matching over 10 bases. The CDR3 sequence is 13 residues long. V lost 3 bases to trimming and J lost 5 bases; unmatched junction nucleotides: 1.

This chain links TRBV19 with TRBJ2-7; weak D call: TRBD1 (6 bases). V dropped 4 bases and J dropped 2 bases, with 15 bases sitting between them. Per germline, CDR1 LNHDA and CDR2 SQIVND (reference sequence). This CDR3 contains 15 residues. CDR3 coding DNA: TGTGCCAGTAGTAGGAACCGGGGACACACCTACGAGCAGTACTTC. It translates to CASSRNRGHTYEQYF.

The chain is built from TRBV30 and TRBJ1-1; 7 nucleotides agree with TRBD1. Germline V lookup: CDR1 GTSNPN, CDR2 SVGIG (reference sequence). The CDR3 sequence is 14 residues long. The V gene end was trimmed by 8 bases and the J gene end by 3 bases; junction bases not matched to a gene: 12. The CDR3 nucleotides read TGTGCCGTCGCGAAGGGGGCAAGGGACACTGAAGCTTTCTTT. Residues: CAVAKGARDTEAFF.